These T cell receptor beta chains were read from a single sample in a study of tumor and adjacent non-tumor tissue in lung cancer. TCRdb called the multiplex PCR reads again in MiXCR, with one record for every CDR3 protein. Of 60,000 or so distinct CDR3 sequences listed, about 56% are singletons. Sequencing input: distant non-tumor lung tissue. The receptors come from a man in his sixties or seventies with non-small cell lung cancer. Both conserved end residues are trimmed from each CDR3. D genes are given only for firm matches.

>13|TRBJ1-1|TRBD1|TRBV5-6
ASGLTDRAHTEAF
>12|TRBJ1-5|.|TRBV7-9
ASSRDTGNQPQH
>14|TRBJ2-4|.|TRBV14
ASSQETGLAKNIQY
>14|TRBJ2-6|TRBD1|TRBV6-2/TRBV6-3
ASSYPDRAGANVLT
>12|TRBJ1-6|.|TRBV11-2
ASSLVALNSPFH
>14|TRBJ1-1|TRBD1|TRBV6-5
ASALEGQGRYTEAF
>12|TRBJ2-7|.|TRBV10-3
AISPTGSDNEQY
>12|TRBJ1-1|.|TRBV29-1
SVGREGIDTEAF
>13|TRBJ2-2|TRBD1|TRBV2
ASSDWDRSYGELF
>13|TRBJ2-6|.|TRBV20-1
SARGGRAGANVLT
>15|TRBJ2-3|.|TRBV11-2
ASSLRTISGPTDTHY
>11|TRBJ1-2|.|TRBV28
ASNSDSNHGYT
>16|TRBJ2-3|.|TRBV12-3/TRBV12-4
ASSFRSGSRAIPDTQY
>14|TRBJ2-6|TRBD1|TRBV10-2
ASSPGTGSVANVLT
>11|TRBJ2-4|.|TRBV20-1
SATASQGNIQY
>13|TRBJ2-7|.|TRBV6-5
ASSYIGLSSHEQY
>12|TRBJ2-5|.|TRBV6-6
ASGYPGERETQH
>12|TRBJ2-1|TRBD1|TRBV29-1
SVDATGVGNEQF
>11|TRBJ1-1|TRBD1|TRBV5-4
AVSRGRNTEAF
>12|TRBJ2-3|.|TRBV10-3
AISDRASTDTQY
>11|TRBJ2-5|.|TRBV10-3
AISRVYQETQY
>12|TRBJ2-1|TRBD2|TRBV4-2
ASSQDLGGGSWF
>14|TRBJ1-1|.|TRBV5-1
ASSSSNEGLKTEAF
>12|TRBJ2-7|TRBD2|TRBV11-2
ASSSVGGAHEQY
>12|TRBJ2-7|.|TRBV5-1
ASSLERERDEQY
>15|TRBJ2-5|.|TRBV11-2
ASRTYPGTAYQEIQY
>10|TRBJ2-7|.|TRBV6-1
ASSARVSEQY
>14|TRBJ2-2|TRBD2|TRBV10-3
AIRTSGRASTGELF
>13|TRBJ2-7|TRBD2|TRBV2
ASSEWSGVSYERY
>11|TRBJ2-7|.|TRBV20-1
SARADSSCEQY
>12|TRBJ2-2|TRBD2|TRBV30
AWRVGRAAGELF
>13|TRBJ2-7|TRBD1|TRBV5-1
ASSWKGQGVHEQY
>12|TRBJ2-5|.|TRBV11-2
ASSLVMGRKTQY
>8|TRBJ2-5|.|TRBV20-1
SASTETQY
>11|TRBJ1-1|TRBD1|TRBV29-1
SVERRGQTEAF
>11|TRBJ1-2|.|TRBV29-1
GVTTVGNYGYT
>14|TRBJ2-2|.|TRBV7-8
TSSLTRETGSWELF
>13|TRBJ1-1|.|TRBV7-3
ASSLSGGGYTEAF
>16|TRBJ2-1|.|TRBV20-1
SAGVGTAAAGESNEQI
>10|TRBJ1-2|.|TRBV29-1
SVDVGSYGYT
>14|TRBJ2-2|TRBD1|TRBV29-1
NARRTGGWNTGELF
>12|TRBJ1-1|.|TRBV6-5
VSSYLARDTEAF